Described below is a single T cell receptor (beta chain) sequence and its context. These data come from a study of blood T cell repertoires in COVID-19. Clones were read by immunoSEQ multiplex PCR, and TCRdb kept only the in-frame ones, dropping some. The data show approximately 350,000 clones, more than 75% seen once. This clonotype originated in a woman between 50 and 59 years old with COVID-19, enrolled during active disease. Sequencing input: peripheral blood.

The CDR3 region has the DNA TGTGCCAGCAGTGAAGGATGGTTTGAAACCCTCGGTCTCACCATATATTTT. Translating gives CASSEGWFETLGLTIYF. V and J are TRBV6-1 and TRBJ1-3; no reliable D call. Germline V gene sequence: CDR1 MNHNS, CDR2 SASEGT. The V end was cut by 1 base, the J end by 9 bases, with 22 bases between. This CDR3 has 17 amino acids.